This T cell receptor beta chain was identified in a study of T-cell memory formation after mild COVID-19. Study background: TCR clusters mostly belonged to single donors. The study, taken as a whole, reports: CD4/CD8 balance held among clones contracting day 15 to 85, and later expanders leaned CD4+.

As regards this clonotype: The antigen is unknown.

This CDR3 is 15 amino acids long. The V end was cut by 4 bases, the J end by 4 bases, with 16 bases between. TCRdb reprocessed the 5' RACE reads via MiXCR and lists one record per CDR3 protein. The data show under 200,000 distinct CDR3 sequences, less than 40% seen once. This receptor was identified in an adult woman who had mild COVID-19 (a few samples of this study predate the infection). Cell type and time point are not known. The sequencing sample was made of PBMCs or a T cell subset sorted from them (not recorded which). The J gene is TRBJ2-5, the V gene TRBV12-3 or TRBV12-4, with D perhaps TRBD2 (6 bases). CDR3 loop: CASSSGLGGGETQYF. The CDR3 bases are TGTGCCAGCAGTTCGGGGCTGGGGGGAGGAGAGACCCAGTACTTC.